The clone carrying this TCR beta chain was detected only a few times. Its antigen is unidentified. These data belong to a study of OX40 agonist ivuxolimab in advanced cancers. Overall study findings and caveats: Normalized expansion of T-cell clones was also low for some nonresponders. CD8+ T cells were the subset that, on average, had more expanded clones than CD4+. Antigen specificity was not determined for the expanded peripheral T cells.

CDR1 and CDR2 (germline): ENHRY, SYGVKD. V lost 4 bases and J lost 3; bases outside the gene matches: 2. The CDR3 consists of 15 residues. Sequencing was performed with immunoSEQ multiplex PCR; in TCRdb, only in-frame clones are kept and a portion is missing. The profile shows fewer than 70,000 clones, more than 65% of them singletons. V and J are TRBV10-3 and TRBJ1-6; 8 nucleotides line up with TRBD1. This specimen consisted of CD4+ or CD8+ T cells sorted from blood, obtained in a trial of the OX40 agonist ivuxolimab. The receptor was isolated from an adult with an advanced solid tumor such as melanoma, head and neck, liver or kidney cancer. The CDR3 reads CAISGGQVYNSPLHF. The CDR3 coding sequence is TGTGCCATCAGTGGGGGACAGGTCTATAATTCACCCCTCCACTTT.